This T cell receptor beta chain was documented in a study of regulatory T cells in long-lasting Graves disease (dated by TCRdb to the early 2020s). About the study as a whole: Antithyroid drugs had been taken for less than 3 months by newly diagnosed Graves' disease patients. This study used TCR sequencing and RNA sequencing of peripheral blood to compare persistent Graves' disease patients against newly diagnosed Graves' disease patients. The study was registered as a clinical trial and conducted in China. TCR sequencing covered approximately 13 persistent and around 20 newly diagnosed Graves' disease patients, around 35 samples in total. Overall results and qualifications from the work: Persistent disease showed preferential use of TRBV28, TRBJ1-2 and TRBJ2-5, whereas newly diagnosed disease favored TRBV20-1 and TRBJ2-1. Lower TCR Shannon entropy and fewer highly expanded clones were observed in persistent Graves' disease patients than in newly diagnosed patients, which suggested clonal expansion. Sequencing and analysis were restricted to the TCR beta chain. Persistent patients shared more public clonotypes among themselves (approximately 2,500) than newly diagnosed patients did (more than 950). The authors acknowledged the small sample size as a limitation that may reduce accuracy. Because the primary lesion, thyroid tissue, could not be accessed, the study looked at peripheral blood alone.

V loses 3 bases, J loses 0 bases, and the germline ends lie 8 bases apart. Counted from cysteine to phenylalanine, this CDR3 has 15 amino acids. Just the 45-base CDR3 DNA is kept, in frame starting at base 1. The library was prepared using multiplex PCR. The sequencer listed for this sample is Illumina HiSeq 4000. TCR beta libraries were built with iRepertoire HTBI primers and Arm-PCR amplification of CDR3 regions. Before sequencing, the PCR products underwent gel purification. Processing in the source paper ran as follows. Gene usage analysis of CDR3 amino acid clonotypes used the 55 to 65 TRBV and 14 to 15 TRBJ segments found across samples. COPE and FqMerger were used to merge filtered high-quality paired reads into contigs. BLAST was used to align contigs to IMGT TRBV, TRBD and TRBJ reference genes, and CDR3 was defined according to IMGT. Any clonotype with a frequency above 0.1% was classified as a highly expanded clone. Shannon entropy served as the measure of repertoire diversity, while the Gini coefficient captured V-J evenness. A clonotype found in more than one individual was treated as public. TCRdb's own reprocessing of the public reads used fastp at Q25 and MiXCR and kept productive beta chains. All rows with the same CDR3 protein become a single entry with the most common DNA and genes. What appears here as the V and J calls and clone size reflects TCRdb's work, not the paper's. The sample yields a few hundred thousand distinct CDR3 sequences; about 19% were counted once. The ten largest make up approximately 15% of the sample.

This clonotype appeared many times. Its antigen is still unknown. No quality values exist for individual bases; no much larger clone is one base distant. The sample's time point, from its label and the paper: newly diagnosed GD, antithyroid drugs for less than 3 months. RNA was extracted from PBMCs in TRIzol for both TCR sequencing and RNA sequencing. The diagnosis of Graves' disease followed American Thyroid Association guidelines. Patients for the study were recruited at an endocrinology department in Xi'an, China. Each patient gave about 8.1 milliliters of peripheral blood, collected in an EDTA anticoagulant tube. PBMCs were isolated by Ficoll Paque Plus density gradient separation without further T cell sorting. An Agilent 2100 Bioanalyzer and agarose gel were used to check RNA quality, while a NanoDrop 2000 measured RNA concentration.

The specimen comprised peripheral blood mononuclear cells (PBMCs), sampled at new diagnosis, from a patient treated with antithyroid drugs. This receptor chain uses TRBV12-3 or TRBV12-4 and TRBJ2-2, with no confidently assigned D gene. The sequence was collected from a female donor with Graves disease. The CDR3 protein sequence reads: CASSLGSANTGELFF. At the DNA level, the sequence is TGTGCCAGCAGTTTGGGGTCGGCGAACACCGGGGAGCTGTTTTTT.